The clone carrying this T cell receptor beta chain came up many times. Its antigen remains unidentified. The investigators amplified TCR beta CDR3 regions from RNA transcripts. TCR CDR3 underwent first-round RT-PCR with the HTBI primer set. TCRdb independently ran MiXCR on the multiplex PCR reads; one entry per CDR3 protein. Among about 600,000 distinct CDR3 sequences listed, more than 15% were seen once. These data originate in a study of T cells in Graves' hyperthyroidism and ophthalmopathy. General study points: Ophthalmopathy and stable hyperthyroidism were separated by a 13 V-J model. Blood shared most expanded thyroid clonotypes above 0.001.

V lost 0 bases, J lost 1 base, and 6 bases lay in between. The CDR3 extends over 14 amino acids. The V gene's germline CDR1 is LGHDT and CDR2 YNNKEL (reference sequence). Sequencing was carried out using blood. The V and J genes are TRBV3-1 and TRBJ2-5; unclear D gene. The receptor was isolated from a woman aged 35 to 49 with Graves' ophthalmopathy. CDR3 nucleotide sequence: TGTGCCAGCAGCCAAGAGGGAACCCAAGAGACCCAGTACTTC. It translates to CASSQEGTQETQYF.